Detailed here is one TCR beta chain. These data belong to a study of regulatory T cells in long-lasting Graves disease. Arm-PCR of CDR3 regions and iRepertoire HTBI primers were used to build TCR beta libraries. TCRdb passed the multiplex PCR reads through MiXCR, listing each CDR3 protein once. The table includes about 500,000 distinct CDR3 sequences, around 15% detected once. J gave up 8 bases and V 6 bases, and 15 bases lay outside the gene matches. The germline V gene has CDR1 MDHEN and CDR2 SYDVKM. The CDR3 has 17 residues. This sample's time point: newly diagnosed GD, antithyroid drugs for less than 3 months. Making the TCR library involved RNA that had been extracted from PBMCs. Patients were from an endocrinology department in Xi'an, China. The data were also submitted as part of a second study, on T cells in Graves' hyperthyroidism and ophthalmopathy. That report adds: Primed by the HTBI set, a first-round RT-PCR was run on the TCR CDR3.

The material sequenced was peripheral blood mononuclear cells (PBMCs), taken at new diagnosis, from a patient treated with antithyroid drugs. This receptor was taken from a man aged 40-55 years with Graves disease. This sequence joins TRBV28 and TRBJ2-1, with 11 bases matching TRBD2. The CDR3 region is CASRSGLAGTLRHEQFF. In nucleotides, the CDR3 is TGTGCCAGCAGATCAGGACTAGCGGGTACCCTACGTCATGAGCAGTTCTTC.